This TCR beta chain was documented in a study of blood T cell repertoires in COVID-19. Sequenced by immunoSEQ multiplex PCR; TCRdb stores in-frame clones only, minus some. The sample lists tens of thousands of clones, approximately 82% occurring once. V was pared by 7 bases and J by 0 bases, with 22 bases between. The CDR3 runs to 19 residues. CDR1 and CDR2 from the germline V gene are MDHEN and SYDVKM. This sequence joins TRBV28 and TRBJ1-6; tentative D call: TRBD1 (5 bases). This clonotype was sampled from a man aged 80 or over with active COVID-19. Sequenced sample: peripheral blood. This CDR3 reads CASKHGGGKTSSYNSPLHF. CDR3 DNA: TGTGCCAGCAAACATGGCGGGGGGAAGACGAGCTCCTATAATTCACCCCTCCACTTT.